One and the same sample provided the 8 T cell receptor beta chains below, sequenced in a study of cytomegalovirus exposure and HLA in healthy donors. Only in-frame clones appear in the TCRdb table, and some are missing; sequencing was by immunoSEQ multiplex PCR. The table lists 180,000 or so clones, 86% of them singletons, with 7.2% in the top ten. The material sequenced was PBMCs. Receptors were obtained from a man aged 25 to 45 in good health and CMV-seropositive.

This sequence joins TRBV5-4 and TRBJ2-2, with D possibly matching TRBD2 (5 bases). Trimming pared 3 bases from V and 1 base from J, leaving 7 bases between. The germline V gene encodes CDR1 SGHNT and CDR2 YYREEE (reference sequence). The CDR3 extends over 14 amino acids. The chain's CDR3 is CASSSAGNTGELFF. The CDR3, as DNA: TGTGCCAGCAGCTCCGCGGGGAACACCGGGGAGCTGTTTTTT.

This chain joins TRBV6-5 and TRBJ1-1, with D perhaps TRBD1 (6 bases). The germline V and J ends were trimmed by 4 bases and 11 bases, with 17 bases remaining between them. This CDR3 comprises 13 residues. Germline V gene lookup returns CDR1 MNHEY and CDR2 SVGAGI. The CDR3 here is CASSSQNREEAFF. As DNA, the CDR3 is TGTGCCAGCAGTTCCCAAAACAGGGAGGAGGCTTTCTTT.

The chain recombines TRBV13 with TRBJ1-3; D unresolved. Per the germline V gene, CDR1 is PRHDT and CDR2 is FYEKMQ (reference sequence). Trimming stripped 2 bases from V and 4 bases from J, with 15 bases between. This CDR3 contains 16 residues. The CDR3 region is CASSLSPGGWGNTIYF. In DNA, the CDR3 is TGTGCCAGCAGCTTATCCCCAGGAGGATGGGGAAACACCATATATTTT.

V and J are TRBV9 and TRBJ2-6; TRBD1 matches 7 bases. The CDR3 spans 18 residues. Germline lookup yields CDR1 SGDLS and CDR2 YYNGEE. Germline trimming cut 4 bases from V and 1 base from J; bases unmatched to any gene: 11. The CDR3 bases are TGTGCCAGCAGCTTCACAGGGGCCTATGCTTCTGGGGCCAACGTCCTGACTTTC. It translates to CASSFTGAYASGANVLTF.

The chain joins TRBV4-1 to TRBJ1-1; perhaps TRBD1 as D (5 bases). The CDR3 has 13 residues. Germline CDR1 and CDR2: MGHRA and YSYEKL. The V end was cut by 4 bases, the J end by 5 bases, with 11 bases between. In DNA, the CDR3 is TGCGCCAGCAGCCCACCCGGGGGGACTGAAGCTTTCTTT. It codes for CASSPPGGTEAFF.

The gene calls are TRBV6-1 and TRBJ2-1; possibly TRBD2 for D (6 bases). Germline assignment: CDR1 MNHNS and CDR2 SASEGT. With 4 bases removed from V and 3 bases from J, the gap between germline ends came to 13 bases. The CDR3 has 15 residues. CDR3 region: CASSVSSGYYNEQFF. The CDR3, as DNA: TGTGCCAGCAGTGTATCAAGCGGGTACTACAATGAGCAGTTCTTC.

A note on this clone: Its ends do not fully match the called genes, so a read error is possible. CDR3 nucleotides: TGTGCTAGCAGCCGCACCGACTCTCGGGGAGCTAGCACAGATACGCAGTATTTT. This codes for CASSRTDSRGASTDTQYF. The V call is TRBV7-7, the J call TRBJ2-3; tentative D call: TRBD2 (5 bases). Germline V gives CDR1 SSHAT, CDR2 FNYEAQ (reference sequence). The CDR3 is made up of 18 amino acids.

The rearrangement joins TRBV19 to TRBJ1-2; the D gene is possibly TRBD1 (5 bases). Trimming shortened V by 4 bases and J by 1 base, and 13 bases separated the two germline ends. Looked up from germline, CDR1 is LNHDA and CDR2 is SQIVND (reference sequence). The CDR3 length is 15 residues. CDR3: CASSKQAANNYGYTF. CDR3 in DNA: TGTGCCAGTAGTAAACAGGCAGCGAATAACTATGGCTACACCTTC.